This TCR beta chain appears in the sequencing data of a study of cytomegalovirus exposure and HLA in healthy donors. It was with 60 Vbeta and 13 Jbeta primers that the PCR ran. Method: immunoSEQ multiplex PCR; TCRdb's copy keeps in-frame clones and lacks some. This sample has fewer than 150,000 clones; roughly 70% occur once, and the top ten carry about 4%. V was shortened by 2 bases and J by 4 bases, with 13 bases between the two germline ends. The germline gives CDR1 SGHTA, CDR2 FQGNSA. The CDR3 extends over 15 amino acids. Whole-study findings and limits: Later analysis suggested links between common viral pathogens and several top significant clusters. Reportedly, TCR beta sequences accurately predicted HLA-A and HLA-B alleles in most subjects. In vitro confirmation showed a few CMV-associated chains to be CMV antigen specific. In an earlier analysis, most TCR beta V segments were productive about 87% or about 30% of the time.

With respect to this clone: Its antigen is unidentified.

This TCR came from a middle-aged woman in good health and CMV-seropositive. The gene calls are TRBV7-2 and TRBJ2-3; TRBD2 is a possible D gene (6 bases). Material: PBMCs. CDR3 coding DNA: TGTGCCAGCAGCTTAATGGGCGGGAACGCAGATACGCAGTATTTT. It translates to CASSLMGGNADTQYF.